A selection of T cell receptor beta chains follows, all from one sample in a study of T cell changes during pregnancy in multiple sclerosis. Clones were read by immunoSEQ multiplex PCR, and TCRdb kept only the in-frame ones, dropping some. The table shows about 68,000 clones, with less than 95% occurring only once. This sample comprised peripheral blood, obtained in the third trimester of pregnancy. These TCRs come from a female donor with multiple sclerosis, enrolled in a pregnancy study. Each CDR3 is given with its conserved first and last residue. The D gene is left open where the match is weak. Clone size appears in some rows only: once, few, many, or a class for an expanded clone.

cdr3_aa cdr3_nt j_call d_call v_call clone_size
CASSSGQGPETQYF TGTGCCAGCAGCTCGGGACAGGGCCCGGAGACCCAGTACTTC TRBJ2-5 TRBD1 TRBV5-8 NA
CASSIGVTDTQYF TGTGCCAGCAGTATAGGGGTCACAGATACGCAGTATTTT TRBJ2-3 NA TRBV25-1 NA
CASGLVQYRDRDFFEETQYF TGTGCTAGTGGTTTGGTCCAATACCGGGACAGGGACTTTTTTGAAGAGACCCAGTACTTC TRBJ2-5 TRBD1 TRBV12-5 NA
CASSPQDSAHTEAFF TGTGCCAGCAGCCCACAGGACAGCGCCCACACCGAAGCTTTCTTT TRBJ1-1 NA TRBV9 few
CASSQTGGTEAFF TGTGCCAGCAGCCAAACAGGGGGCACTGAAGCTTTCTTT TRBJ1-1 TRBD1 TRBV14 NA
CASSFLGRGDTQYF TGTGCCAGCAGTTTCCTGGGGCGTGGAGATACGCAGTATTTT TRBJ2-3 NA TRBV27 NA
CASSTSGATDTQYF TGTGCCAGTTCTACTAGCGGGGCAACAGATACGCAGTATTTT TRBJ2-3 TRBD2 TRBV19 NA
CASSQGTGQAYEQYF TGTGCCAGCAGCCAAGGGACAGGACAAGCCTACGAGCAGTACTTC TRBJ2-7 TRBD1 TRBV7-7 few
CASSESSYEQYF TGTGCCAGCAGTGAATCTAGCTACGAGCAGTACTTC TRBJ2-7 NA TRBV2 NA
CASSIPGVAEITDTQYF TGTGCCAGCAGCATCCCCGGGGTAGCGGAAATCACAGATACGCAGTATTTT TRBJ2-3 NA TRBV9 NA
CARGRTRDEQFF TGTGCCAGAGGCCGCACTAGAGACGAGCAGTTCTTC TRBJ2-1 NA TRBV2 NA
CASSGQGADYGYTF TGTGCCAGCAGTGGACAGGGGGCTGACTATGGCTACACCTTC TRBJ1-2 TRBD1 TRBV2 NA
CASSQDRGGGALKTQYF TGCGCCAGCAGCCAAGATCGGGGCGGGGGGGCCCTTAAGACCCAGTACTTC TRBJ2-5 TRBD2 TRBV4-3 once
CASSSGTAGQETQYF TGTGCCAGCAGCTCTGGGACAGCCGGTCAAGAGACCCAGTACTTC TRBJ2-5 TRBD1 TRBV11-3 NA
CAISESGGAGAEAFF TGTGCCATCAGTGAGTCGGGGGGGGCTGGGGCTGAAGCTTTCTTT TRBJ1-1 NA TRBV10-3 NA
CAWSSGGGDTQYF TGTGCCTGGAGTTCAGGGGGCGGAGATACGCAGTATTTT TRBJ2-3 TRBD1 TRBV30 NA
CASSSLQGPGHEQFF TGTGCCAGCAGCTCGTTACAGGGGCCCGGCCATGAGCAGTTCTTC TRBJ2-1 TRBD1 TRBV11-2 NA
CAISSQGDVGNTIYF TGTGCCATCAGTAGCCAGGGGGATGTCGGAAACACCATATATTTT TRBJ1-3 TRBD1 TRBV10-3 NA
CASRRQGAGQPQHF TGTGCCAGCAGGAGACAGGGGGCGGGTCAGCCCCAGCATTTT TRBJ1-5 TRBD1 TRBV27 once
CASSSGGGDEKLFF TGTGCCAGCAGCAGCGGGGGAGGGGATGAAAAACTGTTTTTT TRBJ1-4 NA TRBV6-1 NA
CASSSGQESSGYTF TGTGCCAGCAGTTCGGGACAGGAGTCTTCTGGCTACACCTTC TRBJ1-2 TRBD1 TRBV6-5 NA
CASSPVLARGDTEAFF TGTGCCAGCAGCCCCGTCCTCGCCAGGGGCGACACTGAAGCTTTCTTT TRBJ1-1 NA TRBV4-2 once
CASTGQAYNQPQHF TGTGCCAGCACTGGACAGGCCTACAATCAGCCCCAGCATTTT TRBJ1-5 TRBD1 TRBV2 NA
CASSRQAANTGELFF TGTGCCAGCAGCCGACAGGCCGCGAACACCGGGGAGCTGTTTTTT TRBJ2-2 NA TRBV7-9 NA
CASSLTGGLNTEAFF TGTGCCAGCAGCCTGACAGGGGGCTTGAACACTGAAGCTTTCTTT TRBJ1-1 TRBD1 TRBV7-9 NA
CASRYDRVQETQYF TGTGCCAGCCGATATGACAGGGTACAAGAGACCCAGTACTTC TRBJ2-5 TRBD1 TRBV6-5 few
CASSRGGTSGASSTDTQYF TGTGCCAGTAGCAGGGGAGGGACTAGCGGAGCCTCTAGCACAGATACGCAGTATTTT TRBJ2-3 TRBD2 TRBV19 NA
CASSPLASSSYNEQFF TGCGCCAGCAGCCCGCTAGCGTCGAGCTCCTACAATGAGCAGTTCTTC TRBJ2-1 NA TRBV5-1 NA
CASTRGNTGELFF TGTGCCAGTACCCGGGGGAACACCGGGGAGCTGTTTTTT TRBJ2-2 NA TRBV19 NA
CASSQEDSHTGELFF TGCGCCAGCAGCCAAGAGGACAGTCACACCGGGGAGCTGTTTTTT TRBJ2-2 NA TRBV4-1 NA
CASSLTGTWETQYF TGTGCCAGCAGCTTAACCGGGACTTGGGAGACCCAGTACTTC TRBJ2-5 NA TRBV7-9 NA
CASRGLAASTDTQYF TGTGCCAGCAGGGGACTAGCGGCTAGCACAGATACGCAGTATTTT TRBJ2-3 TRBD2 TRBV6-1 NA
CASSLEAGGSEQFF TGTGCCAGCAGCTTGGAGGCAGGGGGAAGTGAGCAGTTCTTC TRBJ2-1 TRBD1 TRBV5-4 once
CASSQKERGLGATNEKLFF TGTGCCAGCAGTCAAAAGGAGAGGGGGCTTGGAGCAACTAATGAAAAACTGTTTTTT TRBJ1-4 TRBD1 TRBV7-9 NA
CASSLGGLHEQYF TGTGCCAGCAGCTTAGGCGGCCTACACGAGCAGTACTTC TRBJ2-7 NA TRBV11-2 NA
CAWSVPGMNTEAFF TGTGCCTGGAGTGTCCCAGGGATGAACACTGAAGCTTTCTTT TRBJ1-1 NA TRBV30 NA
CACLIGQTGSPLHF TGTGCCTGCCTAATCGGACAGACGGGATCACCCCTCCACTTT TRBJ1-6 NA TRBV30 NA
CASRDVAIIAFF TGTGCCAGCAGAGACGTAGCCATTATAGCTTTCTTT TRBJ1-1 NA TRBV2 few
CASSERPSSQFDIQYF TGTGCCAGCAGTGAGCGGCCATCCAGCCAGTTCGACATTCAGTACTTC TRBJ2-4 NA TRBV2 NA
CASKGWATSGSYEQYF TGTGCCAGCAAAGGTTGGGCGACTAGCGGGTCCTACGAGCAGTACTTC TRBJ2-7 TRBD2 TRBV27 NA
CASSLGQGLGYTF TGTGCCAGCAGCTTAGGACAGGGGCTTGGCTACACCTTC TRBJ1-2 TRBD1 TRBV7-2 NA
CASSYDGQGMQYF TGTGCCAGCAGTTATGACGGACAGGGGATGCAGTATTTT TRBJ2-3 TRBD1 TRBV6-5 NA
CASSPGHSQRETQYF TGTGCCAGCTCACCGGGACACTCCCAAAGGGAGACCCAGTACTTC TRBJ2-5 NA TRBV18 once
CASSLHRGRNVNTEAFF TGCGCCAGCAGCTTGCACAGGGGGCGTAACGTGAACACTGAAGCTTTCTTT TRBJ1-1 TRBD1 TRBV5-1 once
CASSLGGSGNTIYF TGTGCCAGCAGCTTAGGCGGGTCTGGAAACACCATATATTTT TRBJ1-3 NA TRBV7-6 NA
CASSIEAGHRYGYTF TGTGCCAGTAGTATTGAAGCGGGACACCGCTATGGCTACACCTTC TRBJ1-2 NA TRBV19 NA
CASNLRGPTEAFF TGTGCCAGCAACCTCCGTGGGCCCACTGAAGCTTTCTTT TRBJ1-1 NA TRBV2 NA
CASSQQGTGSPGANVLTF TGTGCCAGCAGCCAGCAAGGGACAGGGAGCCCTGGGGCCAACGTCCTGACTTTC TRBJ2-6 TRBD1 TRBV4-2 NA
CASSPLAFSYEQYF TGTGCCAGCAGCCCCTTAGCATTCTCCTACGAGCAGTACTTC TRBJ2-7 NA TRBV7-9 NA
CAISESRAEKLFF TGTGCCATCAGTGAGTCCAGGGCTGAAAAACTGTTTTTT TRBJ1-4 NA TRBV10-3 NA